Below, 27 T cell receptor beta chains from the same sample are listed, as sequenced in a study of blood T cell repertoires in COVID-19. The protocol was immunoSEQ multiplex PCR, while the TCRdb copy is restricted to in-frame clones and leaves out a portion. The repertoire consists of about 300,000 clones, with around 86% occurring once and the leading ten covering 10% to 15%. Sequenced material: peripheral blood. The receptors derive from a human donor in a cohort sampled during active COVID-19.

The chain employs TRBV19 and TRBJ2-4; 8 positions agree with TRBD2. Germline trimming cut 5 bases from V and 1 base from J; bases unmatched to any gene: 4. The CDR3 length is 15 residues. Germline-derived CDR1 and CDR2 are LNHDA and SQIVND (reference sequence). CDR3 loop: CASSPGGRAKNIQYF. In DNA form, the CDR3 reads TGTGCCAGTAGTCCGGGAGGGCGGGCCAAAAACATTCAGTACTTC.

V usage is TRBV12-3 or TRBV12-4 and J usage is TRBJ2-3, with D possibly being TRBD2 (5 bases). The CDR3 has 13 amino acids. Trimming shortened V by 6 bases and J by 2 bases, and 9 bases separated the two germline ends. The DNA of the CDR3 is TGTGCCAGCAGAACCGGGATCACAGATACGCAGTATTTT. It encodes CASRTGITDTQYF.

The rearrangement links TRBV12-3 or TRBV12-4 to TRBJ2-2; no definite D call. The CDR3 sequence is 13 residues long. V lost 4 bases to trimming and J lost 9 bases, with 12 bases between them. The CDR3, as DNA: TGTGCCAGCAGTTCGGCCCCGGAGAGGGAGCTGTTTTTT. It encodes CASSSAPERELFF.

The CDR3 region is CASSLAASGSSGELFF. The CDR3 DNA reads as TGCGCCAGCAGCTTGGCGGCTAGCGGGAGCTCCGGGGAGCTGTTTTTT. The chain has TRBV5-1 and TRBJ2-2; 10 bases are a match to TRBD2. Trimming took 0 bases from V and 6 from J; bases not matched to a gene: 5. Germline lookup yields CDR1 SGHRS and CDR2 YFSETQ. The CDR3 covers 16 residues. The full variable domain, with the rest looked up from reference TRBV5-1 and TRBJ2-2, is KAGVTQTPRYLIKTRGQQVTLSCSPISGHRSVSWYQQTPGQGLQFLFEYFSETQRNKGNFPGRFSGRQFSNSRSEMNVSTLELGDSALYLCASSLAASGSSGELFFGEGSRLTVL.

This clone has only a few counts. The chain links TRBV7-3 to TRBJ2-3; D may be TRBD2 (6 bases). The V end was cut by 7 bases, the J end by 3 bases, with 14 bases between. Germline lookup yields CDR1 SGHTA and CDR2 FQGTGA. The CDR3 length is 14 residues. The CDR3 sequence is CASKEEGVTDTQYF. The CDR3 DNA is TGTGCCAGCAAGGAGGAGGGCGTGACAGATACGCAGTATTTT.

A remark on this clone: The junction shows a germline mismatch at one end, possibly a read error. J is TRBJ1-4 and V is TRBV27, with D perhaps matching TRBD1 (5 bases). Germline CDR1 and CDR2: MNHEY and SMNVEV (reference sequence). The CDR3 spans 12 residues. CDR3 residues: CASTRKGLELIF. Here the CDR3 DNA reads TGTGCCAGCACACGAAAGGGGCTCGAGTTGATTTTT.

The V and J genes are TRBV27 and TRBJ1-1, with a weak D call TRBD1 (6 bases). Germline-derived CDR1 and CDR2 are MNHEY and SMNVEV (reference sequence). With 10 bases removed from V and 9 bases from J, the gap between germline ends came to 15 bases. The CDR3 sequence is 11 residues long. CDR3 sequence reads: CATHDRLKAFF. Here the CDR3 DNA reads TGTGCCACCCATGACAGGTTAAAAGCTTTCTTT.

The chain carries TRBV5-1 and TRBJ1-2, with D maybe TRBD1 (6 bases). The ends were cut back, 4 bases at V and 5 bases at J, with 18 bases in the middle. CDR1 and CDR2 from the germline V gene are SGHRS and YFSETQ. The CDR3 covers 15 residues. The CDR3: CASSGGFTGIYGYTF. The CDR3 coding sequence is TGCGCCAGCAGCGGCGGATTCACAGGGATTTATGGCTACACCTTC.

In this sample, this clone turned up once. This sequence joins TRBV6-2 or TRBV6-3 and TRBJ2-5; 15 nucleotides align to TRBD2. CDR1 is MNHEY and CDR2 is SVGEGT in the germline V gene. The CDR3 consists of 18 residues. Trimming took 6 bases from V and 4 from J; bases not matched to a gene: 12. DNA for the CDR3: TGTGCCAGCAGCACCGTACGAGGACTAGCGGGAGGGCCAGAGACCCAGTACTTC. It specifies CASSTVRGLAGGPETQYF.

The V gene is TRBV21-1, the J gene TRBJ2-3; whether TRBD2, the table's D call, matches the DNA was not checked. TRBV21-1 is recorded as a pseudogene. The CDR3 spans 19 residues. In DNA, the CDR3 is TGTGCCAGCAGCAAAGGTTTTGACTCCCTCCCTCCTAGCACAGATACGCAGTATTTT. Protein sequence: CASSKGFDSLPPSTDTQYF.

The CDR3 region is CASTSAATYEQYF. DNA of the CDR3: TGTGCCAGCACCTCAGCGGCTACCTACGAGCAGTACTTC. The chain carries TRBV6-5 and TRBJ2-7, with a tentative D call TRBD2 (5 bases). Trimming removed 7 bases at V and 2 bases at J, with 12 bases between. There are 13 residues in the CDR3. Germline CDR1 MNHEY, CDR2 SVGAGI.

The chain joins TRBV29-1 to TRBJ2-2, with 9 bases that match TRBD1. Germline CDR1 is SQVTM and CDR2 is ANQGSEA. The ends lost 8 bases at V and 2 bases at J; junction bases unmatched: 6. This CDR3 has 14 residues. This CDR3 reads CSYRGQGNTGELFF. CDR3 DNA sequence: TGCAGCTATAGGGGACAGGGTAACACCGGGGAGCTGTTTTTT.

The rearrangement links TRBV7-9 to TRBJ2-3; 7 bases are shared with TRBD2. Germline assignment: CDR1 SEHNR and CDR2 FQNEAQ (reference sequence). The length of the CDR3 is 15 residues. The trim removed 7 bases at V and 1 base at J, leaving 8 bases unmatched. CDR3 region: CASTTGGIGTDTQYF. The CDR3 nucleotides read TGTGCCAGCACTACCGGGGGGATTGGCACAGATACGCAGTATTTT.

This sequence joins TRBV19 and TRBJ1-5; D gene ambiguous. Per the germline V gene, CDR1 is LNHDA and CDR2 is SQIVND (reference sequence). V was cut by 3 bases and J by 7 bases, with 7 bases left in between. The CDR3 is 12 amino acids. CDR3 residues: CASSIGNQPQHF. As DNA, the CDR3 is TGTGCCAGTAGTATCGGGAACCAGCCCCAGCATTTT.

This chain links TRBV7-2 with TRBJ2-7, with TRBD1 identical over 8 bases. V lost 4 bases to trimming and J lost 4 bases; unmatched junction nucleotides: 9. From germline, CDR1 is SGHTA and CDR2 FQGNSA. This CDR3 comprises 15 residues. The CDR3 sequence: CASSSWTGPDYEQYF. DNA for the CDR3: TGTGCCAGCAGCTCTTGGACAGGGCCGGATTACGAGCAGTACTTC.

This clone was observed a single time. The genes are TRBV7-9 and TRBJ2-7; 9 bases map to TRBD1. The CDR3 totals 15 residues. V lost 1 base and J lost 6; bases outside the gene matches: 7. Germline V gene lookup returns CDR1 SEHNR and CDR2 FQNEAQ (reference sequence). For the CDR3, the DNA is TGTGCCAGCAGCTTAGGTCGGGACAGGGCTTCCGAGCAGTACTTC. This encodes CASSLGRDRASEQYF. The full variable domain, rest sourced from reference TRBV7-9 and TRBJ2-7, is DTGVSQNPRHKITKRGQNVTFRCDPISEHNRLYWYRQTLGQGPEFLTYFQNEAQLEKSRLLSDRFSAERPKGSFSTLEIQRTEQGDSAMYLCASSLGRDRASEQYFGPGTRLTVT.

This chain connects TRBV7-9 to TRBJ2-2, with 7 nucleotides matching TRBD2. Germline trimming cut 11 bases from V and 4 bases from J; bases unmatched to any gene: 7. The CDR3 runs to 13 residues. From germline, CDR1 is SEHNR and CDR2 FQNEAQ (reference sequence). For the CDR3, the DNA is TGTGCCGTTGGGAGGGGAAGCACCGGGGAGCTGTTTTTT. Translated, it gives CAVGRGSTGELFF.

J is TRBJ1-5 and V is TRBV6-2 or TRBV6-3, with D hard to call. This CDR3 spans 16 amino acids. Per the germline V gene, CDR1 is MNHEY and CDR2 is SVGEGT. Trimming took off 0 bases at V and 4 bases at J, with 13 bases between the two ends. This CDR3 is CASSYSSGGRNQPQHF. The DNA for the CDR3 is TGTGCCAGCAGTTACTCGAGTGGAGGTCGGAATCAGCCCCAGCATTTT.

The V and J genes are TRBV4-2 and TRBJ1-4; D gene ambiguous. The V gene's germline CDR1 is LGHNA and CDR2 YNFKEQ. This CDR3 has 15 residues. The ends were cut back, 1 base at V and 7 bases at J, with 13 bases in the middle. The CDR3 here is CASSQAEADVEKLFF. The DNA for the CDR3 is TGTGCCAGCAGCCAAGCCGAGGCAGATGTTGAAAAACTGTTTTTT.

In this sample, this clone turned up once. V gene TRBV18 combines with J gene TRBJ1-3; D unclear. V dropped 5 bases and J dropped 0 bases, with 8 bases sitting between them. The CDR3 runs 14 residues. Per the germline V gene, CDR1 is KGHSH and CDR2 is LQKENI. The CDR3 DNA reads as TGTGCCAGCTCAGCACAGCGCTCTGGAAACACCATATATTTT. This codes for CASSAQRSGNTIYF.

The chain is built from TRBV6-6 and TRBJ2-6, with D possibly matching TRBD1 (5 bases). V lost 5 bases and J lost 0, with 14 bases in between. The CDR3 runs 17 residues. Looked up from germline, CDR1 is MNHNY and CDR2 is SVGAGI (reference sequence). The CDR3: CASSPGQGNSGANVLTF. The CDR3 bases are TGTGCCAGCAGTCCCGGTCAGGGAAACTCTGGGGCCAACGTCCTGACTTTC.

The chain uses TRBV7-8 and TRBJ2-7, with 8 bases that match TRBD2. CDR3 length equals 17 residues. Germline V gene data show CDR1 as SGHVS and CDR2 as FQNEAQ. The V gene end was trimmed by 0 bases and the J gene end by 4 bases; junction bases not matched to a gene: 11. CDR3 region: CASSLAHTTSGLYEQYF. CDR3 nucleotide sequence: TGTGCCAGCAGCTTAGCGCACACAACTAGCGGCCTTTACGAGCAGTACTTC. The full variable domain, in which reference TRBV7-8 and TRBJ2-7 provide the parts outside the CDR3, is GAGVSQSPRYKVAKRGQDVALRCDPISGHVSLFWYQQALGQGPEFLTYFQNEAQLDKSGLPSDRFFAERPEGSVSTLKIQRTQQEDSAVYLCASSLAHTTSGLYEQYFGPGTRLTVT.

J is TRBJ2-2 and V is TRBV5-5; 10 positions match TRBD2. The CDR3 contains 16 residues. V shed 1 base and J 6 bases; nucleotides not matched to a gene: 6. CDR1 and CDR2 from the germline V gene are SGHKS and YYEKEE (reference sequence). CDR3: CASSLTSGNSAGELFF. The CDR3 coding sequence is TGTGCCAGCAGCTTGACTAGCGGGAATAGCGCCGGGGAGCTGTTTTTT.

The chain couples TRBV14 to TRBJ2-1, with 8 bases that match TRBD1. J gave up 0 bases and V 6 bases, and 10 bases lay outside the gene matches. From germline, CDR1 is SGHDN and CDR2 FVKESK. The CDR3 is 17 residues long. The CDR3 DNA reads as TGTGCCAGCAGGGGCGGACAGGGCTTGGGCTCCTACAATGAGCAGTTCTTC. This codes for CASRGGQGLGSYNEQFF.

The chain is built from TRBV19 and TRBJ1-2; D unresolved. CDR3 length: 14 amino acids. Germline V gene lookup returns CDR1 LNHDA and CDR2 SQIVND (reference sequence). The ends were cut back, 9 bases at V and 8 bases at J, with 22 bases in the middle. The CDR3, as DNA: TGTGCCAGCAGAGAAGGTCGGAACTATGGAGGCTACACCTTC. This translates into CASREGRNYGGYTF.

This rearrangement joins TRBV7-2 to TRBJ1-5; TRBD1 matches 7 bases. CDR1 is SGHTA, CDR2 FQGNSA, per germline. CDR3 size: 14 residues. V was pared by 5 bases and J by 4 bases, with 5 bases of the junction left unmatched. Here the CDR3 DNA reads TGTGCCAGCAGCAGAGCAGGGGGAAATCAGCCCCAGCATTTT. Protein product: CASSRAGGNQPQHF.

This chain links TRBV3-1 (or the pseudogene TRBV3-2) with TRBJ1-4; the D gene is possibly TRBD1 (6 bases). The CDR3 is 16 amino acids. Germline CDR1 is LGHDT and CDR2 is YNNKEL (reference sequence). The ends were cut back, 2 bases at V and 7 bases at J, with 17 bases in the middle. CDR3 in DNA: TGTGCCAGCAGCCAATTCCTGGCGGGGGCGGGTGAAAAACTGTTTTTT. This sequence encodes CASSQFLAGAGEKLFF.